Each of the 21 T cell receptor beta chains below was sequenced from the same sample in a study of blood T cell repertoires in COVID-19. Repertoires were generated with immunoSEQ multiplex PCR, while TCRdb's copy carries only in-frame clones and drops some. The sample has 250,000 to 350,000 clones, roughly four fifths seen once. Sequencing was performed on peripheral blood. Every receptor here comes from a person between 65 and 79 years old with COVID-19, enrolled during active disease.

V usage is TRBV9 and J usage is TRBJ2-5; tentative D call: TRBD2 (7 bases). V lost 0 bases, J lost 2 bases, and 11 bases lay in between. The CDR3 covers 15 residues. Looked up from germline, CDR1 is SGDLS and CDR2 is YYNGEE. In DNA, the CDR3 is TGTGCCAGCAGCGTAGAGGGGGAGGGGCAAGAGACCCAGTACTTC. Protein: CASSVEGEGQETQYF.

The J gene is TRBJ2-7, the V gene TRBV4-3, with a weak D call TRBD2 (6 bases). The CDR3 sequence is 15 residues long. Germline CDR1 LGHNA, CDR2 YSLEER. With 0 bases removed from V and 8 bases from J, the gap between germline ends came to 17 bases. The CDR3 is CASSQDLDGGWKQYF. CDR3 coding DNA: TGCGCCAGCAGCCAAGATCTGGACGGGGGTTGGAAGCAGTACTTC.

V and J are TRBV19 and TRBJ1-2; no definite D call. There are 12 residues in the CDR3. Between the trimmed V and J ends, which lost 6 bases and 4 bases, there was a span of 9 bases. Per the germline V gene, CDR1 is LNHDA and CDR2 is SQIVND (reference sequence). The DNA for the CDR3 is TGTGCCAGTAGCACAGCACCCTATGGCTACACCTTC. It encodes CASSTAPYGYTF.

This clone was found a few times. The chain carries TRBV9 and TRBJ1-5, with a weak D call TRBD1 (5 bases). Deletions cut 0 bases from V and 6 bases from J, with 10 bases between. This CDR3 region has 14 residues. From germline, CDR1 is SGDLS and CDR2 YYNGEE. The DNA of the CDR3 is TGTGCCAGCAGCGTAGGAATGGGGCTTCAGCCCCAGCATTTT. It specifies CASSVGMGLQPQHF.

The rearrangement joins TRBV3-1 (or the pseudogene TRBV3-2) to TRBJ2-1; maybe TRBD2 (5 bases). Trimming cost V 4 bases and J 4 bases, with 11 bases left between them. CDR3 length equals 14 residues. Germline V lookup: CDR1 LGHDT, CDR2 YNNKEL (reference sequence). The CDR3 DNA is TGTGCCAGCAGCCTCGGGGTTAAGTACAATGAGCAGTTCTTC. As protein: CASSLGVKYNEQFF.

The V call is TRBV5-1, the J call TRBJ2-3, with 8 bases identical to TRBD2. The V and J ends lost 4 bases and 2 bases, in that order; junction bases with no gene match: 9. CDR3 length: 16 amino acids. From germline, CDR1 is SGHRS and CDR2 YFSETQ. CDR3 protein: CASSPIAGTFTDTQYF. CDR3 DNA: TGCGCCAGCAGCCCTATAGCGGGAACCTTCACAGATACGCAGTATTTT.

The chain links TRBV6-2 or TRBV6-3 to TRBJ1-1; 9 bases line up with TRBD1. The junction had 18 bases not matched to a gene; V was cut back by 6 bases and J by 4 bases. This CDR3 region has 18 residues. Germline CDR1 and CDR2: MNHEY and SVGEGT. CDR3 loop: CASSSTGQGRRGSTEAFF. The DNA of the CDR3 is TGTGCCAGCAGCTCAACGGGACAGGGTAGGCGAGGAAGCACTGAAGCTTTCTTT.

This chain connects TRBV5-1 to TRBJ2-5; no reliable D call. This CDR3 spans 12 amino acids. The germline gives CDR1 SGHRS, CDR2 YFSETQ. The V gene lost 0 bases and the J gene lost 5 bases, with 5 bases spanning the gap. Here the CDR3 reads CASSLGSETQYF. As DNA, the CDR3 is TGCGCCAGCAGCTTGGGTAGTGAGACCCAGTACTTC. The variable domain in full, with the rest retrieved from reference TRBV5-1 and TRBJ2-5, is KAGVTQTPRYLIKTRGQQVTLSCSPISGHRSVSWYQQTPGQGLQFLFEYFSETQRNKGNFPGRFSGRQFSNSRSEMNVSTLELGDSALYLCASSLGSETQYFGPGTRLLVL.

The chain is built from TRBV19 and TRBJ1-6; weak D call: TRBD1 (5 bases). The CDR3 sequence is 14 residues long. V was cut by 2 bases and J by 7 bases, with 9 bases left in between. CDR1 and CDR2 (germline): LNHDA, SQIVND (reference sequence). CDR3 sequence: CASSISGGNSPLHF. In DNA form, the CDR3 reads TGTGCCAGTAGTATAAGTGGGGGGAATTCACCCCTCCACTTT.

The rearrangement joins TRBV6-2 or TRBV6-3 to TRBJ2-7, with D possibly matching TRBD2 (6 bases). Trimming took off 5 bases at V and 4 bases at J, with 12 bases between the two ends. CDR1 is MNHEY and CDR2 is SVGEGT in the germline V gene. CDR3 length equals 13 residues. CDR3 in amino acids: CASSVGSDYEQYF. The CDR3, as DNA: TGTGCCAGCAGTGTCGGGAGTGATTACGAGCAGTACTTC.

The V and J genes are TRBV6-5 and TRBJ1-5; D ambiguous. The ends were cut back, 4 bases at V and 0 bases at J, with 7 bases in the middle. Germline V lookup: CDR1 MNHEY, CDR2 SVGAGI. The CDR3 runs to 14 residues. The chain's CDR3 is CASSFRGSNQPQHF. Here the CDR3 DNA reads TGTGCCAGCAGTTTCCGGGGTAGCAATCAGCCCCAGCATTTT.

The chain links TRBV10-3 to TRBJ2-7, with 10 bases lining up with TRBD1. Germline V lookup: CDR1 ENHRY, CDR2 SYGVKD. The trim removed 4 bases at V and 6 bases at J, leaving 3 bases unmatched. This CDR3 has 13 residues. CDR3 nucleotide sequence: TGTGCCATCAGTGTAGACAGGGGGCTCGAGCAGTACTTC. This translates into CAISVDRGLEQYF.

CDR3 bases: TGTGCCAGCAGCGTATTATCGGGACAGATCTACGAGCAGTACTTC. Translating it yields CASSVLSGQIYEQYF. V and J are TRBV9 and TRBJ2-7; 7 bases line up with TRBD1. CDR1 SGDLS and CDR2 YYNGEE come from the germline V gene. The CDR3 runs 15 residues. V shed 1 base and J 3 bases; nucleotides not matched to a gene: 7.

This sequence joins TRBV29-1 and TRBJ2-5; possibly TRBD1 for D (6 bases). The germline gives CDR1 SQVTM, CDR2 ANQGSEA. The CDR3 totals 14 residues. The V end lost 4 bases, the J end lost 3 bases, and 15 bases lay between the germline ends. The CDR3 DNA is TGCAGCGTTGCCCCCGCGACAGGCAAAGAGACCCAGTACTTC. It translates to CSVAPATGKETQYF.

The chain uses TRBV30 and TRBJ1-1; D is perhaps TRBD1 (6 bases). This CDR3 has 12 residues. V was clipped by 3 bases and J by 1 base, with 6 bases between them. Per the germline V gene, CDR1 is GTSNPN and CDR2 is SVGIG (reference sequence). The CDR3 bases are TGTGCCTGGAGGACAGGGAACACTGAAGCTTTCTTT. Amino acids: CAWRTGNTEAFF.

V is TRBV12-3 or TRBV12-4 and J is TRBJ1-2, with TRBD1 identical over 11 bases. With V trimmed by 3 bases and J by 8 bases, 2 bases remained unmatched. This CDR3 has 13 residues. CDR3: CASSLRTGGGYTF. CDR3 bases: TGTGCCAGCAGTTTGAGGACAGGGGGCGGCTACACCTTC.

The chain combines TRBV6-1 with TRBJ1-5; TRBD1 matches 9 bases. J lost 3 bases, V lost 1 base, and 1 base had no gene match. CDR1 is MNHNS and CDR2 is SASEGT in the germline V gene. The CDR3 extends over 15 amino acids. CDR3 coding DNA: TGTGCCAGCAGTGAAGGGACAGGGGTCAATCAGCCCCAGCATTTT. It yields the protein CASSEGTGVNQPQHF.

CDR3 loop: CASSSRRARSGANVLTF. CDR3 DNA sequence: TGTGCCAGTTCGAGTCGCAGGGCCCGCTCTGGGGCCAACGTCCTGACTTTC. The V and J genes are TRBV19 and TRBJ2-6; the D gene is possibly TRBD1 (5 bases). Trimming left V 8 bases short and J 0 bases short, with 17 bases between. CDR1 is LNHDA, CDR2 SQIVND, per germline (reference sequence). This CDR3 spans 17 amino acids. The whole variable domain, filled in from reference TRBV19 and TRBJ2-6, reads DGGITQSPKYLFRKEGQNVTLSCEQNLNHDAMYWYRQDPGQGLRLIYYSQIVNDFQKGDIAEGYSVSREKKESFPLTVTSAQKNPTAFYLCASSSRRARSGANVLTFGAGSRLTVL.

J is TRBJ2-7 and V is TRBV6-1; D uncertain. V lost 0 bases and J 4 bases, leaving 7 bases between the germline ends. There are 13 residues in the CDR3. CDR1 is MNHNS, CDR2 SASEGT, per germline. The CDR3 nucleotides read TGTGCCAGCAGTGAAGCCTTGAGGTACGAGCAGTACTTC. The encoded protein is CASSEALRYEQYF.

The rearrangement links TRBV9 to TRBJ2-2, with 8 bases aligning to TRBD2. Per the germline V gene, CDR1 is SGDLS and CDR2 is YYNGEE. The CDR3 totals 16 residues. J lost 5 bases, V lost 4 bases, and 10 bases had no gene match. The CDR3 here is CASSRNSGISTGELFF. CDR3 DNA: TGTGCCAGCAGCCGCAATAGCGGGATTAGTACCGGGGAGCTGTTTTTT.

This clone has a count of ten or more. The chain joins TRBV5-1 to TRBJ1-2; 8 nucleotides line up with TRBD1. The CDR3 has 14 residues. CDR1 is SGHRS and CDR2 is YFSETQ in the germline V gene. The junction had 4 bases not matched to a gene; V was cut back by 4 bases and J by 2 bases. In DNA, the CDR3 is TGCGCCAGCAGCGTGAGGGACAGGAACTATGGCTACACCTTC. Its protein is CASSVRDRNYGYTF.